This note documents a single T cell receptor beta chain sequence. The sample comes from a study of T cell responses to AZD1222 COVID-19 vaccine. This CDR3 spans 16 amino acids. The V end was cut by 4 bases, the J end by 0 bases, with 13 bases between. Per the germline V gene, CDR1 is MGHRA and CDR2 is YSYEKL. Pooling covered second doses at about 4 or about 12 weeks. Method: immunoSEQ multiplex PCR; TCRdb's copy keeps in-frame clones and lacks some. The sample holds about 81,000 clones, approximately 85% seen once. The material sequenced was peripheral blood, taken 28 days after the second AZD1222 dose. The clonotype was recovered from an adult who received the AZD1222 COVID-19 vaccine. The chain combines TRBV4-1 with TRBJ1-5, with D possibly matching TRBD1 (5 bases). This CDR3 reads CASSPLGTNSNQPQHF. CDR3 nucleotide sequence: TGCGCCAGCAGCCCGCTCGGGACGAATAGCAATCAGCCCCAGCATTTT.